This is a list of T cell receptor beta chains from one sample in a study of T-cell reconstitution after alpha-beta-depleted transplantation in children. From the PCR reads, TCRdb called clonotypes with MiXCR, one entry per CDR3 protein. The sample comprises around 180,000 distinct CDR3 sequences, more than 9.5% of which are singletons, and around 14% rests with the top ten. The starting material was PBMCs, obtained before TCRalphabeta/CD19-depleted stem cell transplant. These receptors were taken from a boy aged 2-9 years with acute myeloid leukemia, due to receive a stem cell transplant. The CDR3 runs from the conserved cysteine through the conserved F or W. D genes are given only for firm matches. Size is stated as once, few, many or a size class.

j_call clone_size d_call v_call cdr3_aa cdr3_nt
TRBJ1-6 many TRBD1 TRBV7-9 CASSSGTGGVDWISPLHF TGTGCCAGCAGCTCCGGGACAGGGGGTGTTGATTGGATCTCACCCCTCCACTTT
TRBJ2-2 many . TRBV20-1 CSATPSVNTGELFF TGCAGTGCGACCCCTTCCGTGAACACCGGGGAGCTGTTTTTT
TRBJ1-6 many . TRBV6-1 CASSRSPGSPLHF TGTGCCAGCAGTAGGAGTCCAGGGTCACCCCTCCACTTT
TRBJ1-1 few TRBD1 TRBV20-1 CSARTGTVNTEAFF TGCAGTGCTAGAACCGGGACAGTGAACACTGAAGCTTTCTTT
TRBJ2-1 many . TRBV6-5 CASNSVDSYNEQFF TGTGCCAGCAATTCGGTCGACTCCTACAATGAGCAGTTCTTC
TRBJ2-7 many . TRBV7-9 CASSNRDIPYEQYF TGTGCCAGCAGCAACCGGGACATACCCTACGAGCAGTACTTC
TRBJ2-1 many . TRBV6-2/TRBV6-3 CASSYTGIDEQFF TGTGCCAGCAGTTACACGGGGATCGATGAGCAGTTCTTC
TRBJ2-1 few TRBD1 TRBV27 CASSSGQGVGEQFF TGTGCCAGCAGTTCAGGACAGGGAGTAGGTGAGCAGTTCTTC
TRBJ1-1 many . TRBV11-2 CASSLRGMIAFF TGTGCCAGCAGCTTACGCGGTATGATCGCTTTCTTT
TRBJ2-1 many TRBD2 TRBV20-1 CSARGPRSGSSYNEQFF TGCAGTGCTAGGGGACCCCGTAGCGGGAGTTCCTACAATGAGCAGTTCTTC